One TCR beta chain is described in this entry. Its antigen is unidentified. This sample is part of a study of T-cell memory formation after mild COVID-19. Points from the study as a whole: Shrinking CD4+ clones were chiefly CM and EM; CD8+ ones were chiefly EMRA.

The CDR3 length is 14 residues. V was clipped by 3 bases and J by 1 base; unmatched bases: 2. CDR1 and CDR2 (germline): MNHNS, SASEGT. The 5'RACE method, run with constant-segment primers, produced TCR alpha and TCR beta cDNA libraries (carrying sample barcodes and UMIs). Each CDR3 protein is one row after TCRdb ran MiXCR on the 5' RACE reads. The table has approximately 500,000 distinct CDR3 sequences, around 25% seen once. Sequencing was performed on PBMCs or a T cell subset sorted from them (not recorded which). This receptor was taken from an adult woman who had mild COVID-19 (a few samples of this study predate the infection). Cell type and time point are not known. The J gene is TRBJ2-5, the V gene TRBV6-1; 7 bases fit TRBD1. As DNA, the CDR3 is TGTGCCAGCAGTGACGGGACAGTCCAAGAGACCCAGTACTTC. Amino acid sequence: CASSDGTVQETQYF.